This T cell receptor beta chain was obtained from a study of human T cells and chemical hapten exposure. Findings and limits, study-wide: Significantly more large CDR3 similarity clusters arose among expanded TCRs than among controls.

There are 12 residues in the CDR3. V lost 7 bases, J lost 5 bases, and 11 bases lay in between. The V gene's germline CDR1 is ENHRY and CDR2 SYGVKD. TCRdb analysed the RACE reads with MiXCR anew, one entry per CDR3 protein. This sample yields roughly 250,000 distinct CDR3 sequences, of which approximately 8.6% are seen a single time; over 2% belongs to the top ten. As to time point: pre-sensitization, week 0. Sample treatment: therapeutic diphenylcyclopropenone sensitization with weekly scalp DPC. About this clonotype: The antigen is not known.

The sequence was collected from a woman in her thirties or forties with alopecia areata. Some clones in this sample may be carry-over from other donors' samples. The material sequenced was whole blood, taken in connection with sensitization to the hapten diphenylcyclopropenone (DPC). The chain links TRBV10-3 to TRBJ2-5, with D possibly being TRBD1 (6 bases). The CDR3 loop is CAIKGVGETQYF. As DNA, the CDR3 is TGTGCCATCAAGGGGGTCGGGGAGACCCAGTACTTC.